This T cell receptor beta chain was documented in a study of shared T cell receptors in the human thymus. Sequencing was performed with immunoSEQ multiplex PCR; in TCRdb, only in-frame clones are kept and a portion is missing. There are 500,000 to 850,000 clones in the sample; approximately 89% occur only once, and 0.0094% lies in the top ten. V was pared by 0 bases and J by 5 bases, with 6 bases of the junction left unmatched. The CDR3 spans 16 residues. Germline V gene lookup returns CDR1 LGHNA and CDR2 YSLEER. These data were also reused for a study on human thymus T cells. In that study: Samples came from healthy Finnish infants during open corrective cardiac surgery. Thymus tissue was removed during corrective cardiac surgery. Among thymic and blood repertoires, usage of V and J genes appeared biased.

The source of this sequence is a boy younger than two with a congenital heart defect. The chain employs TRBV4-3 and TRBJ2-3; TRBD2 agrees at 9 bases. Sample: thymocytes. This CDR3 is CASSQEGGGAVDTQYF. CDR3 bases: TGCGCCAGCAGCCAAGAGGGCGGGGGGGCAGTAGATACGCAGTATTTT.